Here is one T cell receptor beta chain with its context. Its specificity is not known. The data stem from a study of shared clonotypes between healthy human individuals. Assay: immunoSEQ multiplex PCR; the TCRdb copy retains only in-frame clones and omits some. The profile shows over a million clones, around 95% of them singletons. General study points: Investigators expected sequencing depth to affect clonotype sharing among donors. Naive CD4 clonotypes overlapped across a few donors at around 4.8%.

All of the donors resided in Nashville, Tennessee, and each was a Caucasian adult. Sequenced: naive CD4+ T cells sorted from blood. Subset reported: CD45RA+ positively selected. This sequence originates from a young man in good health.

The CDR3 sequence is CASTPSAGQETQYF. The CDR3 DNA reads TGTGCCAGCACCCCCTCCGCCGGTCAAGAGACCCAGTACTTC. The genes are TRBV11-2 and TRBJ2-5; D call uncertain. Germline V lookup: CDR1 SGHAT, CDR2 FQNNGV. This CDR3 region has 14 residues. V was cut by 7 bases and J by 2 bases, with 14 bases left in between.